This entry features one T cell receptor (beta chain) sequence. Here immunoSEQ multiplex PCR was the method, and the copy in TCRdb shows in-frame clones only, minus some. The sample carries some 41,000 clones, approximately 88% recorded once. This sample was included in a study of STAT5B mutations in CD4+ large granular lymphocyte leukemia. V lost 4 bases, J lost 9 bases, and 9 bases stayed unmatched. CDR3 length equals 15 residues. Germline CDR1 is MDHEN and CDR2 is SYDVKM. The chain employs TRBV28 and TRBJ2-1; 10 bases align to TRBD2. The TCR comes from a human donor in good health. The sequenced sample consisted of CD4+ T cells from blood buffy coats. The CDR3 reads CASSSNSGGPGEQFF. The CDR3, as DNA: TGTGCCAGCAGTTCCAATAGCGGGGGGCCAGGTGAGCAGTTCTTC.